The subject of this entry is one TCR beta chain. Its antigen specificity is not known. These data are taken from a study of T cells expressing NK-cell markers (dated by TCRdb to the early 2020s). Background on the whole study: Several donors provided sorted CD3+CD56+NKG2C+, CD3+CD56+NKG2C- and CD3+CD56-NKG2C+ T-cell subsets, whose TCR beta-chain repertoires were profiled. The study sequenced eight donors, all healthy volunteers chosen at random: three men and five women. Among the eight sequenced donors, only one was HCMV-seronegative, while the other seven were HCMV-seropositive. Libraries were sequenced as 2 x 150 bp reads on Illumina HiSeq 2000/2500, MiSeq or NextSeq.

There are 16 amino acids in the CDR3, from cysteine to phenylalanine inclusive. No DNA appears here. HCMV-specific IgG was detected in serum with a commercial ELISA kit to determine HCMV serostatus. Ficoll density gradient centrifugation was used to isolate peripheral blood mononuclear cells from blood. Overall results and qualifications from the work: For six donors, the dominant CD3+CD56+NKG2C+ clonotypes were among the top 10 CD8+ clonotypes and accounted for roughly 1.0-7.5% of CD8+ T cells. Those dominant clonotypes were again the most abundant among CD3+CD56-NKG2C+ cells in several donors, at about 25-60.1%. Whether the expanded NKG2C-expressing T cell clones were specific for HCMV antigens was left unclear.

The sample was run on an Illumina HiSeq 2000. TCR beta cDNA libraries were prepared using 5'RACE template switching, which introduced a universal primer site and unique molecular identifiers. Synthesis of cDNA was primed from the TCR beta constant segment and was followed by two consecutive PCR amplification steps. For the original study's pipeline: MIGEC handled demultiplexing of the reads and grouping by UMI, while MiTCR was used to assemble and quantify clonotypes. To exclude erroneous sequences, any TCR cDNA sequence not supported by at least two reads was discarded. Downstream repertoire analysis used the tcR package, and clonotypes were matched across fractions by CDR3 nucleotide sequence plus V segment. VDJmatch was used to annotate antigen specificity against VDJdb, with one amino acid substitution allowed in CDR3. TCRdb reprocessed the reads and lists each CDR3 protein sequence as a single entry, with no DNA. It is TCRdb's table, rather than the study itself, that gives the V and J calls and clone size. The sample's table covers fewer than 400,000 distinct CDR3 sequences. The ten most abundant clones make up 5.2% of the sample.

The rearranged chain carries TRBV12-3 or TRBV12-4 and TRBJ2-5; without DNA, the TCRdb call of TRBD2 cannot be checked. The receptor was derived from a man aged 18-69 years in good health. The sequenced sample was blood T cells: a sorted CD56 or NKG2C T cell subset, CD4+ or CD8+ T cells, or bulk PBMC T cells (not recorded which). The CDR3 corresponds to CASSMRGGLGYETQYF.